What follows are 12 T cell receptor beta chains derived from one specimen sequenced in a study of prognosis after radiotherapy for stage I lung cancer. Multiplex PCR, run in two rounds, amplified TCR beta CDR3 from genomic DNA. Amplification during the initial PCR round employed primers specific to each TRBV and TRBJ gene. MiXCR, applied by TCRdb to the multiplex PCR reads, yields one record per CDR3 protein. The sample carries about 51,000 distinct CDR3 sequences, less than 35% recorded once. The input for sequencing was PBMCs, taken before or after stereotactic body radiation therapy (not recorded which). Source of these receptors: a donor at least 50 years old with non-small cell lung cancer.

This clonotype was observed at least ten times. This chain uses TRBV30 with TRBJ2-5, with 12 bases that match TRBD2. V shed 0 bases and J 3 bases; nucleotides not matched to a gene: 2. This CDR3 has 15 amino acids. Germline V gene lookup returns CDR1 GTSNPN and CDR2 SVGIG (reference sequence). Here the CDR3 DNA reads TGTGCCTGGAGTGTATGGACTAGCGGGAAAGAGACCCAGTACTTC. Encoded protein: CAWSVWTSGKETQYF.

This clonotype occurred many times. V and J are TRBV12-3 or TRBV12-4 and TRBJ2-1; 10 bases map to TRBD2. J was trimmed by 7 bases and V by 5 bases; bases with no gene match: 11. This CDR3 contains 16 residues. The CDR3 sequence: CASSPPSGRAENEQFF. The CDR3 region has the DNA TGTGCCAGCAGTCCACCCAGCGGGAGGGCCGAGAATGAGCAGTTCTTC.

The J gene is TRBJ2-1, the V gene TRBV7-2; D gene ambiguous. Germline assignment: CDR1 SGHTA and CDR2 FQGNSA. The CDR3 runs 13 residues. Trimming stripped 4 bases from V and 12 bases from J, with 16 bases between. Here the CDR3 reads CASSSSGSRLQFF. CDR3 DNA sequence: TGTGCCAGCAGCTCCTCGGGTAGCCGCCTGCAGTTCTTC. The full variable domain, in which reference TRBV7-2 and TRBJ2-1 provide the parts outside the CDR3, is GAGVSQSPSNKVTEKGKDVELRCDPISGHTALYWYRQSLGQGLEFLIYFQGNSAPDKSGLPSDRFSAERTGGSVSTLTIQRTQQEDSAVYLCASSSSGSRLQFFGPGTRLTVL.

This clonotype was observed at least ten times. The chain has TRBV7-8 and TRBJ1-2, with no clear D. Trimming cost V 2 bases and J 6 bases, with 13 bases left between them. Germline CDR1 SGHVS, CDR2 FQNEAQ. This CDR3 has 14 residues. The CDR3 nucleotides are TGTGCCAGCAGCTTAAGGACCCATAGCGATGGCTACACCTTC. Translation gives CASSLRTHSDGYTF.

This clonotype was observed many times. The V and J genes are TRBV20-1 and TRBJ1-5; TRBD1 aligns across 7 bases. There are 12 residues in the CDR3. V dropped 5 bases and J dropped 6; count of bases not matched to a gene: 4. Germline lookup yields CDR1 DFQATT and CDR2 SNEGSKA (reference sequence). Written as DNA, the CDR3 is TGCAGTGCTCAGACAGGGAGTCAGCCCCAGCATTTT. It yields the protein CSAQTGSQPQHF.

The V and J genes are TRBV4-2 and TRBJ1-2, with a possible D match to TRBD1 (5 bases). The CDR3 runs 17 residues. V dropped 6 bases and J dropped 3 bases, with 23 bases sitting between them. Germline CDR1 reads LGHNA; CDR2 reads YNFKEQ. Here the CDR3 DNA reads TGTGCCAGCAGTCAAACTCTCAGGGAAAGGGCCTACTATGGCTACACCTTC. It specifies CASSQTLRERAYYGYTF.

There are a few counts of this clonotype. The chain combines TRBV4-3 with TRBJ2-3, with 8 bases that match TRBD1. J gave up 2 bases and V 4 bases, and 20 bases lay outside the gene matches. This CDR3 spans 20 amino acids. Germline CDR1 is LGHNA and CDR2 is YSLEER. The DNA for the CDR3 is TGCGCCAGCAGCCGAAGTGTCACCGGACAGGGAGGAGCGGTCACAGATACGCAGTATTTT. This encodes CASSRSVTGQGGAVTDTQYF.

The J gene is TRBJ2-3, the V gene TRBV3-1; weak D call: TRBD2 (5 bases). Germline V gene sequence: CDR1 LGHDT, CDR2 YNNKEL (reference sequence). V was pared by 2 bases and J by 1 base, with 10 bases between. The CDR3 is 15 residues long. The CDR3, as DNA: TGTGCCAGCAGCCAATTTAGTAGCGGCACAGATACGCAGTATTTT. It translates to CASSQFSSGTDTQYF.

This clonotype occurred many times. The rearrangement joins TRBV19 to TRBJ1-1; 7 bases map to TRBD1. V lost 4 bases to trimming and J lost 5 bases; unmatched junction nucleotides: 7. This CDR3 has 14 amino acids. Germline-derived CDR1 and CDR2 are LNHDA and SQIVND (reference sequence). The CDR3 coding sequence is TGTGCCAGTAGTAAGGGGGCCGGGGAGACTGAAGCTTTCTTT. Protein product: CASSKGAGETEAFF.

Points on this clonotype: The junction and the germline gene differ at one end; a read error may be behind it. The V call is TRBV18, the J call TRBJ2-7; D is ambiguous. Germline-derived CDR1 and CDR2 are KGHSH and LQKENI. This CDR3 has 17 amino acids. CDR3 residues: CASSPPYRRRTNYDQYF. The CDR3 nucleotides read TGTGCCAGCTCACCGCCGTATCGGCGTCGAACTAACTACGATCAGTACTTC.

This clonotype was counted a single time. A junction boundary mismatches the germline segment, possibly from a read error. V is TRBV2 and J is TRBJ2-7; TRBD1 aligns across 8 bases. Germline-derived CDR1 and CDR2 are SNHLY and FYNNEI. This CDR3 region has 15 residues. Here the CDR3 reads CTSSLAGTGRTEQYF. Written as DNA, the CDR3 is TGTACCAGTAGCCTCGCCGGGACAGGTCGCACGGAGCAGTACTTC.

This clonotype was counted at least ten times. This rearrangement joins TRBV12-3 or TRBV12-4 to TRBJ2-3; D unresolved. Trimming took 4 bases from V and 4 from J, leaving 6 bases between them. This CDR3 spans 12 amino acids. The CDR3 region is CASSSHSDTQYF. For the CDR3, the DNA is TGTGCCAGCAGTTCTCACTCAGATACGCAGTATTTT.